The 8 T cell receptor beta chains below all came from one sample that was sequenced in a study of beta chain features in type 1 diabetes. Every bit of the isolated RNA underwent reverse transcription, so sequencing read expressed TCRB transcripts. The repertoire was sequenced with immunoSEQ multiplex PCR; TCRdb's copy has only in-frame clones and lacks some. The sample has about 25,000 clones; more than 65% are singletons. Their cognate antigens are unknown. Study-wide results and caveats: Type 1 diabetes patients showed a moderate but significant shortening of TCRB CDR3s in all four CD4+ subsets.

What was sequenced was stem cell memory CD4+ T cells from blood. The receptor set was obtained from a woman aged 40 to 50 with type 1 diabetes.

The V call is TRBV5-5, the J call TRBJ1-1, with TRBD1 as a possible D gene (5 bases). Looked up from germline, CDR1 is SGHKS and CDR2 is YYEKEE (reference sequence). V gave up 3 bases and J gave up 3 bases, with 12 bases separating them. This CDR3 region has 14 residues. The CDR3 coding sequence is TGTGCCAGCAGCTCCGGGACTCCTGACACTGAAGCTTTCTTT. Encoded protein: CASSSGTPDTEAFF. The full variable domain, completed using reference TRBV5-5 and TRBJ1-1, is DAGVTQSPTHLIKTRGQQVTLRCSPISGHKSVSWYQQVLGQGPQFIFQYYEKEERGRGNFPDRFSARQFPNYSSELNVNALLLGDSALYLCASSSGTPDTEAFFGQGTRLTVV.

A remark on this clone: The germline gene is not matched at one end of the junction; a read error may be the cause. The chain recombines TRBV7-2 with TRBJ1-1; no definite D call. The CDR3 is 13 amino acids. The germline V gene encodes CDR1 SGHTA and CDR2 FQGNSA. CDR3 sequence reads: CASSPARGGEAFF. As DNA, the CDR3 is TGCGCCAGCAGCCCCGCCCGGGGTGGTGAAGCTTTCTTT.

J is TRBJ1-2 and V is TRBV5-5; 7 bases map to TRBD1. The junction had 4 bases not matched to a gene; V was cut back by 0 bases and J by 2 bases. CDR1 is SGHKS, CDR2 YYEKEE, per germline (reference sequence). The CDR3 runs 15 residues. The CDR3 coding sequence is TGTGCCAGCAGCTTGGATGGAGGGGGCAACTATGGCTACACCTTC. This gives the protein CASSLDGGGNYGYTF.

This clone was counted only a few times. This chain links TRBV7-3 with TRBJ2-5; D gene uncertain. The CDR3 runs 13 residues. Germline V gene data show CDR1 as SGHTA and CDR2 as FQGTGA. Trimming left V 2 bases short and J 5 bases short, with 9 bases between. The CDR3 region is CASSLLNGETQYF. CDR3 DNA sequence: TGTGCCAGCAGCTTACTAAACGGGGAGACCCAGTACTTC.

This chain uses TRBV28 with TRBJ2-3, with 10 bases aligning to TRBD2. V shed 5 bases, J shed 7 bases, and the junction held 9 bases outside the gene matches. The CDR3 covers 15 residues. Per germline, CDR1 MDHEN and CDR2 SYDVKM. The CDR3 sequence: CASSRATSGWNTQYF. In DNA, the CDR3 is TGTGCCAGCAGTCGGGCGACTAGCGGGTGGAATACGCAGTATTTT.

This chain joins TRBV5-1 and TRBJ1-2; tentatively, D is TRBD1 (6 bases). The CDR3 is made up of 14 amino acids. The germline CDR1 and CDR2 sequences are SGHRS and YFSETQ. V was cut by 0 bases and J by 4 bases, with 10 bases left in between. The chain's CDR3 is CASSLGRGSYGYTF. As DNA, the CDR3 is TGCGCCAGCAGCTTGGGCAGGGGTTCCTATGGCTACACCTTC.

This clone appeared a few times. The J gene is TRBJ1-1, the V gene TRBV2; D gene unclear. The CDR3 loop spans 13 amino acids. Looked up from germline, CDR1 is SNHLY and CDR2 is FYNNEI. The V gene lost 3 bases and the J gene lost 2 bases, with 7 bases spanning the gap. DNA of the CDR3: TGTGCCAGCAGTGATTGGGCTAACACTGAAGCTTTCTTT. Encoded protein: CASSDWANTEAFF.

The chain joins TRBV5-5 to TRBJ1-6; tentatively, D is TRBD1 (6 bases). The CDR3 is 15 amino acids. V gave up 3 bases and J gave up 8 bases, with 15 bases separating them. The germline V gene encodes CDR1 SGHKS and CDR2 YYEKEE (reference sequence). CDR3 DNA: TGTGCCAGCAGCTGGATAACAGGGACGCATTCACCCCTCCACTTT. This sequence encodes CASSWITGTHSPLHF. Using reference TRBV5-5 and TRBJ1-6 for the parts outside the CDR3, the full variable domain is DAGVTQSPTHLIKTRGQQVTLRCSPISGHKSVSWYQQVLGQGPQFIFQYYEKEERGRGNFPDRFSARQFPNYSSELNVNALLLGDSALYLCASSWITGTHSPLHFGNGTRLTVT.